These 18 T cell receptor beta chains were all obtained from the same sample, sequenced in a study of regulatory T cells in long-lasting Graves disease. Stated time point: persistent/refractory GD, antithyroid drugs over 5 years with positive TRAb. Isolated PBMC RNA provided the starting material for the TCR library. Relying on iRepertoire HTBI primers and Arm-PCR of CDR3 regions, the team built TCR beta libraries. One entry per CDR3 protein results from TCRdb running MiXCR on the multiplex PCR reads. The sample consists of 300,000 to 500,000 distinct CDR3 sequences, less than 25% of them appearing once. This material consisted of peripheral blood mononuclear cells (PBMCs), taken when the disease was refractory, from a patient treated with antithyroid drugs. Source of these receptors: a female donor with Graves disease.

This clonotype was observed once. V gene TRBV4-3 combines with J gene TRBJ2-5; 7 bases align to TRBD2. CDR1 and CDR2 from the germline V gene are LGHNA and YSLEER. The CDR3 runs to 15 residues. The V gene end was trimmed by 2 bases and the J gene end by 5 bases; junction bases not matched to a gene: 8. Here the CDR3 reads CASSQFLTSLETQYF. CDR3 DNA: TGCGCCAGCAGCCAATTTTTGACTAGCCTGGAGACCCAGTACTTC.

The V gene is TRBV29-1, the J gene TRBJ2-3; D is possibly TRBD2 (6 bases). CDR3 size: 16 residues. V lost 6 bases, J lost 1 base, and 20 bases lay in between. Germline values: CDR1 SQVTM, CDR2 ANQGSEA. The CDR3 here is CSVVGLQQSGTDTQYF. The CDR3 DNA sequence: TGCAGCGTCGTGGGACTCCAACAGTCTGGCACAGATACGCAGTATTTT.

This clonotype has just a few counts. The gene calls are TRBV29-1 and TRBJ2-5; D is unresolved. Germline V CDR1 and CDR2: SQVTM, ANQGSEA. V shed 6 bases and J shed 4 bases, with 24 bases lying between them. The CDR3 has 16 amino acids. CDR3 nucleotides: TGCAGCGTGACGTTAGGCACCACTTTAAAGGGAGAGACCCAGTACTTC. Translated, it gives CSVTLGTTLKGETQYF.

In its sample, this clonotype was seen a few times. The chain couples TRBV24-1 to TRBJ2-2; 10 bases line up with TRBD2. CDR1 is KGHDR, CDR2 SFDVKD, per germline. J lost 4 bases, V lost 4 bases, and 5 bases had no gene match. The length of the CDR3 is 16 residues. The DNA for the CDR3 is TGTGCCACCAGTGAAACTAGCGGGGCCCGCACCGGGGAGCTGTTTTTT. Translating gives CATSETSGARTGELFF.

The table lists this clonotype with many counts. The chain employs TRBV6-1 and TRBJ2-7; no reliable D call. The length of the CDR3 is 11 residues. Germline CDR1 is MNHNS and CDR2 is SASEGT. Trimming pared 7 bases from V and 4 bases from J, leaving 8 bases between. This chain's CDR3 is CASMDRYEQYF. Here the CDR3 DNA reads TGTGCCAGCATGGATCGGTACGAGCAGTACTTC.

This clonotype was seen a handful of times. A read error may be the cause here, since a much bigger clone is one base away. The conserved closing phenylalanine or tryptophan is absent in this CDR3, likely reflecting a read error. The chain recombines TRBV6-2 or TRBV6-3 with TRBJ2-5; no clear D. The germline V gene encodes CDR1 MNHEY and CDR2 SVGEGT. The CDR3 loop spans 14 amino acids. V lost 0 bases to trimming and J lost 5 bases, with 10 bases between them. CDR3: CASSYSGPWETQYL. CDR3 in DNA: TGTGCCAGCAGTTACTCAGGGCCATGGGAGACCCAGTACTTA.

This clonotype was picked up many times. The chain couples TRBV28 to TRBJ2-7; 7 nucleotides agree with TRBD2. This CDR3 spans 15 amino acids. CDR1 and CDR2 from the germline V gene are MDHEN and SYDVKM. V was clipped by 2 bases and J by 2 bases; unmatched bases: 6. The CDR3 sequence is CASSLGLEATYEQYF. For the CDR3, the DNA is TGTGCCAGCAGTTTAGGACTAGAGGCCACCTACGAGCAGTACTTC.

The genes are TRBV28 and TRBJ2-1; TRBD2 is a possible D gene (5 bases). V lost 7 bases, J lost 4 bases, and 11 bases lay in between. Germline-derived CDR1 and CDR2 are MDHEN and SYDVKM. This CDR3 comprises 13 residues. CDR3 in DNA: TGTGCCAGCACCCCACTAGTTTACAATGAGCAGTTCTTC. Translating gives CASTPLVYNEQFF.

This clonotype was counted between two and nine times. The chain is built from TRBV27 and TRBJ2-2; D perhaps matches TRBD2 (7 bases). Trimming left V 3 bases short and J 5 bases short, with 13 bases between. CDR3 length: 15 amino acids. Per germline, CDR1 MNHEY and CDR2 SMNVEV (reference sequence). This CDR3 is CASSFRGASTGELFF. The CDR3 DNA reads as TGTGCCAGCAGTTTCCGGGGGGCCTCGACCGGGGAGCTGTTTTTT.

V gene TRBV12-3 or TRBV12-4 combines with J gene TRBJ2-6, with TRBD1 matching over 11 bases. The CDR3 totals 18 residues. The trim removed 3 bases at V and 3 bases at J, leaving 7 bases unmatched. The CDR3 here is CASSLGQGGPFGANVLTF. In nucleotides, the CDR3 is TGTGCCAGCAGTTTGGGACAGGGGGGTCCCTTTGGGGCCAACGTCCTGACTTTC.

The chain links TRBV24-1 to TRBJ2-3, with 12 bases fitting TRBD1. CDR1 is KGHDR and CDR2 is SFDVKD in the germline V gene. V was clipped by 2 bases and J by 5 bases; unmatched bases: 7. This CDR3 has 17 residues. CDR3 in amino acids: CATSDSSGTGGRDTQYF. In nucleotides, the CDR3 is TGTGCCACCAGTGATTCGTCCGGGACAGGGGGCAGAGATACGCAGTATTTT.

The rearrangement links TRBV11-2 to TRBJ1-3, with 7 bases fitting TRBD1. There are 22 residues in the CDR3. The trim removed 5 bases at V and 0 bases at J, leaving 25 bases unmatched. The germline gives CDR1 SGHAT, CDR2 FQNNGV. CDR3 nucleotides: TGTGCCAGCAGCCCCTCATTTTATTCGGCGGGACAGACTCTCCACTCTGGAAACACCATATATTTT. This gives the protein CASSPSFYSAGQTLHSGNTIYF.

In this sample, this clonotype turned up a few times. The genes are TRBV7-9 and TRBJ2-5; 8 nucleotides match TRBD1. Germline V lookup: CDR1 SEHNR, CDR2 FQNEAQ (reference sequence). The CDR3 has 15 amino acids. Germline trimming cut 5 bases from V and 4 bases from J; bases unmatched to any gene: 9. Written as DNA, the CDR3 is TGTGCCAGCAGCCTCGACGGTGGACAGGGAGAGACCCAGTACTTC. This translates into CASSLDGGQGETQYF. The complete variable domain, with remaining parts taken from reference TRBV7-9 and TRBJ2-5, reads DTGVSQNPRHKITKRGQNVTFRCDPISEHNRLYWYRQTLGQGPEFLTYFQNEAQLEKSRLLSDRFSAERPKGSFSTLEIQRTEQGDSAMYLCASSLDGGQGETQYFGPGTRLLVL.

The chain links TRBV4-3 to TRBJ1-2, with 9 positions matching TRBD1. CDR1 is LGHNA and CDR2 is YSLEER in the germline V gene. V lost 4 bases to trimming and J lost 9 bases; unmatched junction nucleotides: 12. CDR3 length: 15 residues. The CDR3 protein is CASSRTRGQGGSYTF. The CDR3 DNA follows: TGCGCCAGCAGCCGGACCCGGGGACAGGGAGGGAGCTACACCTTC.

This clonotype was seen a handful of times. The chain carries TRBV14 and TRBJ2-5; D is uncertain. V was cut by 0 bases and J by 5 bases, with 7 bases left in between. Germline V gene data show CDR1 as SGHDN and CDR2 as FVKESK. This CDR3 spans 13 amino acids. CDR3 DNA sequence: TGTGCCAGCAGCCAAGAATTTGGGGAGACCCAGTACTTC. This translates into CASSQEFGETQYF.

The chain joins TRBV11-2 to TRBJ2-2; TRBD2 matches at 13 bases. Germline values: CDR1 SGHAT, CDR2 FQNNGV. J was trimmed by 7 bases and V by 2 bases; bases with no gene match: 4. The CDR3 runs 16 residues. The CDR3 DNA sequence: TGTGCCAGCAGCTTAAAGACTAGCGGGAGGAGCGGGGAGCTGTTTTTT. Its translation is CASSLKTSGRSGELFF.

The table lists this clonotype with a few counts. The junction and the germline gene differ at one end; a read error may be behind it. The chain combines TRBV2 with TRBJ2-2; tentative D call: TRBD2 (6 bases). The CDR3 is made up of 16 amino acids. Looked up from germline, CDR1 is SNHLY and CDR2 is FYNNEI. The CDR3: CASSSYGGSNIGELFF. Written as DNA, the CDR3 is TGTGCCAGCAGTTCATACGGGGGTAGCAACATCGGGGAGCTGTTTTTT.

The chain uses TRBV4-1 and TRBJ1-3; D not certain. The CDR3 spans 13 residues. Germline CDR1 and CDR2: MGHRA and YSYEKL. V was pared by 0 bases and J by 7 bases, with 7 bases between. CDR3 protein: CASSQDVRNTIYF. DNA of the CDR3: TGCGCCAGCAGCCAAGATGTTCGTAACACCATATATTTT.